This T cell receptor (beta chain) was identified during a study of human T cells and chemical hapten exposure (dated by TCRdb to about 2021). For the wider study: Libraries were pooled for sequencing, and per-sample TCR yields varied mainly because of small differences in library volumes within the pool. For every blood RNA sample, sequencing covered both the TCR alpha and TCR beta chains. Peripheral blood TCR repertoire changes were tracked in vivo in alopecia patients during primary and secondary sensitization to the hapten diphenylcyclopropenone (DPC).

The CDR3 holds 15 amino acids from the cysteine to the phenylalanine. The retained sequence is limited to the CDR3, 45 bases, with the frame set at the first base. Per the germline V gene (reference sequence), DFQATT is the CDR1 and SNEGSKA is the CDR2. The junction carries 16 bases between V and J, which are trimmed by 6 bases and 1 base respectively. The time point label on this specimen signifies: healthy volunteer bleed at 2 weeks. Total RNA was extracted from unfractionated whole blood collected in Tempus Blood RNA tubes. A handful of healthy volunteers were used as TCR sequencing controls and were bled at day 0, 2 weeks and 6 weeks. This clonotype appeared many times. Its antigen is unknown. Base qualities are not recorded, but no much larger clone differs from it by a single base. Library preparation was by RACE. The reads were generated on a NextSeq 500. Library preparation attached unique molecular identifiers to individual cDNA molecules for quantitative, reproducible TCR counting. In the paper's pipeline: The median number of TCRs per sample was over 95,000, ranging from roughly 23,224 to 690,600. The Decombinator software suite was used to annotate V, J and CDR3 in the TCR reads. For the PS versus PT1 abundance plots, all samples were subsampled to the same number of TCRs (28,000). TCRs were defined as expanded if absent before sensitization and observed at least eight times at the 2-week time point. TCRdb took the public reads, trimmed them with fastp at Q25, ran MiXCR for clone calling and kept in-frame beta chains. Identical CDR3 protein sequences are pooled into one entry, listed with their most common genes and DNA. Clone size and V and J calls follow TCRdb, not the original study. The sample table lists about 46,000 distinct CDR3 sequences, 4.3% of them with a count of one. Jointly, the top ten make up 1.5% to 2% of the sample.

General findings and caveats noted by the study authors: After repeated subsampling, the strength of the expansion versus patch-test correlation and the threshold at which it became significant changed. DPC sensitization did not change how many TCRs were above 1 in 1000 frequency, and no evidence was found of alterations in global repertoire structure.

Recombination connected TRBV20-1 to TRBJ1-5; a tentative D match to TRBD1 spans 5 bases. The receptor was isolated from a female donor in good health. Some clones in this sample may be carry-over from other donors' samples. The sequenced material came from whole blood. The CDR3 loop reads CSAQPASGSNQPQHF. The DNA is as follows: TGCAGTGCGCAACCGGCCTCAGGGAGCAATCAGCCCCAGCATTTT.